This T cell receptor beta chain emerged from a study of cytomegalovirus exposure and HLA in healthy donors. General observations from the study: Usually a TCR sequence was rare, but some public TCRs were found in many donors. In vitro assays verified that three CMV-associated chains recognized CMV antigens specifically. In a later analysis, TCR beta V- and J-gene trimming showed a link to a missense DCLRE1C variant.

Remarks on this clone: Antigen unknown.

CDR1 SGHRS and CDR2 YFSETQ come from the germline V gene. V dropped 4 bases and J dropped 1 base, with 15 bases sitting between them. This CDR3 is 16 amino acids long. The PCR used 60 Vbeta and 13 Jbeta primers. The repertoire was sequenced with immunoSEQ multiplex PCR; TCRdb's copy has only in-frame clones and lacks some. In the table there are about 130,000 clones, about three quarters of which are singletons. Sequencing was performed on PBMCs. This sequence originates from a female donor in good health and CMV-seronegative. The chain is built from TRBV5-1 and TRBJ1-5; unclear D gene. CDR3 protein: CASSPGAGMSNQPQHF. In DNA form, the CDR3 reads TGCGCCAGCAGCCCTGGAGCGGGGATGAGCAATCAGCCCCAGCATTTT. Drawing the rest from reference TRBV5-1 and TRBJ1-5, the complete variable domain is KAGVTQTPRYLIKTRGQQVTLSCSPISGHRSVSWYQQTPGQGLQFLFEYFSETQRNKGNFPGRFSGRQFSNSRSEMNVSTLELGDSALYLCASSPGAGMSNQPQHFGDGTRLSIL.